This TCR beta chain was observed in a study of CD8 T cells in ankylosing spondylitis (TCRdb year 2017). Background for the entire study: To find TCR variants linked to disease, the study profiled T cell receptor beta repertoires in ankylosing spondylitis patients and healthy donors. Samples of peripheral blood were taken, and for ankylosing spondylitis patients, synovial fluid was collected as well. The whole study cohort included 85 to 120 healthy donors and around 24 ankylosing spondylitis patients.

This clonotype was seen a handful of times. The antigen this receptor binds is unknown. No qualities accompany the bases; no much larger clone lies one base away. The germline V gene sets CDR1 to MDHEN and CDR2 to SYDVKM. Trimming costs V 4 bases and J 6 bases, and their ends lie 14 bases apart. The CDR3 runs 14 amino acids, cysteine and phenylalanine included. Solely the CDR3 DNA is kept, with 42 bases framed from the first base. TCRdb records Illumina HiSeq 2500 as the sequencer. TCR beta libraries were prepared by quantitative 5'-RACE with molecular barcodes. In the paper's pipeline: A new computational method based on a probabilistic model of VDJ rearrangement was used to identify disease-linked TCR variants. TCRdb handled the public reads itself, with Q25 trimming in fastp and clone calling in MiXCR, and kept productive beta chains. Records with the same CDR3 protein are collapsed into one entry carrying the most frequent genes and DNA. The V and J calls shown here were made by TCRdb, not taken from the authors' results. The sample yields around 150,000 distinct CDR3 sequences; around 16% were counted once. The ten biggest clones cover about 7.6% of the sample.

Study-wide findings and limitations: The disease-linked clones showed a CD8+ phenotype and occurred at relatively low frequencies in peripheral blood. A TCR beta motif of fewer than 10 highly homologous amino acid variants appeared characteristic of blood from ankylosing spondylitis patients. Significant enrichment of the disease-linked clones was reported in matched synovial fluid samples from ankylosing spondylitis patients. Some motif variants were previously reported in synovial fluid and blood of reactive arthritis patients, suggesting common disease-initiation mechanisms.

The sequencing sample was made of blood, either unsorted or a sorted T cell fraction (not recorded which). This sequence was found in a male donor with ankylosing spondylitis or in good health (not recorded which). The chain is encoded by TRBV28 joined to TRBJ2-3; the D gene remains uncertain. The CDR3 has the sequence CASSSPTKRDTQYF. The DNA is TGTGCCAGCAGTTCCCCGACGAAGAGGGATACGCAGTATTTT.